This passage covers 19 T cell receptor beta chains from one sample sequenced in a study of blood T cell repertoires in COVID-19. Clones were read by immunoSEQ multiplex PCR, and TCRdb kept only the in-frame ones, dropping some. The sample holds about 120,000 clones, about 90% seen once. Sequencing was carried out using peripheral blood. The receptor source for this set is a human donor in a cohort sampled during active COVID-19.

The chain combines TRBV19 with TRBJ1-1, with a weak D call TRBD1 (5 bases). CDR1 is LNHDA, CDR2 SQIVND, per germline (reference sequence). The CDR3 is made up of 14 amino acids. The V gene lost 2 bases and the J gene lost 1 base, with 8 bases spanning the gap. CDR3 in amino acids: CASSIRGTNTEAFF. The CDR3 coding sequence is TGTGCCAGTAGTATAAGGGGTACGAACACTGAAGCTTTCTTT.

V and J are TRBV28 and TRBJ2-1; weak D call: TRBD1 (6 bases). CDR3 length equals 15 residues. Per the germline V gene, CDR1 is MDHEN and CDR2 is SYDVKM. V lost 9 bases, J lost 5 bases, and 20 bases lay in between. The CDR3 is CASLRWDNNNNEQFF. Written as DNA, the CDR3 is TGTGCCAGTCTGCGTTGGGACAATAACAACAATGAGCAGTTCTTC.

The chain employs TRBV2 and TRBJ1-2; a possible D gene is TRBD1 (6 bases). Germline CDR1 reads SNHLY; CDR2 reads FYNNEI. This CDR3 has 15 amino acids. Trimming removed 5 bases from V and 0 bases from J, with 13 bases in between. The CDR3: CASSTQQGANYGYTF. The CDR3 DNA reads TGTGCCAGCAGTACCCAACAGGGAGCTAACTATGGCTACACCTTC.

This clone was seen more than once but under ten times. V gene TRBV7-6 combines with J gene TRBJ2-7; 9 bases align to TRBD2. Germline-derived CDR1 and CDR2 are SGHVS and FNYEAQ. V shed 4 bases, J shed 6 bases, and the junction held 10 bases outside the gene matches. The CDR3 extends over 15 amino acids. The CDR3 nucleotides are TGTGCCAGCAGCTGGGGGGGGACTAGCATCTCCGAGCAGTACTTC. Amino acid sequence: CASSWGGTSISEQYF.

The CDR3 DNA is TGCGCCACCGAGACCCTATTTCCTTTAGGGGGCTCACCCCTCCACTTT. Translating gives CATETLFPLGGSPLHF. The chain recombines TRBV23-1 with TRBJ1-6; 7 nucleotides line up with TRBD1. TRBV23-1 has ORF status, its function being uncertain. The V and J ends lost 10 bases and 10 bases, in that order; junction bases with no gene match: 19. This CDR3 contains 16 residues.

The V gene is TRBV28, the J gene TRBJ2-7, with 12 bases fitting TRBD1. Germline loops: CDR1 MDHEN, CDR2 SYDVKM. V dropped 6 bases and J dropped 4; count of bases not matched to a gene: 4. The CDR3 extends over 14 amino acids. CDR3 sequence: CASREGQGAYEQYF. Written as DNA, the CDR3 is TGTGCCAGCAGGGAGGGACAGGGGGCTTACGAGCAGTACTTC.

This rearrangement joins TRBV25-1 to TRBJ2-7; 9 bases align to TRBD1. The J segment lost 1 base and the V segment lost 5 bases, leaving 6 bases of the junction unmatched. This CDR3 has 15 residues. The germline V gene encodes CDR1 MGHDK and CDR2 SYGVNS. For the CDR3, the DNA is TGTGCCAGCAGTTCCCCCGGGACAGGGTCCTACGAGCAGTACTTC. Translation gives CASSSPGTGSYEQYF.

The V call is TRBV6-5, the J call TRBJ1-5, with D possibly being TRBD1 (6 bases). There are 14 residues in the CDR3. Trimming stripped 5 bases from V and 7 bases from J, with 15 bases between. The germline V gene encodes CDR1 MNHEY and CDR2 SVGAGI. In nucleotides, the CDR3 is TGTGCCAGCAGTCGTGGGGGGGCCGAGCAGCCCCAGCATTTT. This sequence encodes CASSRGGAEQPQHF.

V and J are TRBV2 and TRBJ2-7, with 10 bases identical to TRBD1. This CDR3 has 14 residues. CDR1 is SNHLY, CDR2 FYNNEI, per germline. The ends lost 8 bases at V and 4 bases at J; junction bases unmatched: 8. The CDR3 region has the DNA TGTGCCAGCCGCGGGACAGGGGTCTTGTACGAGCAGTACTTC. Protein: CASRGTGVLYEQYF. The complete variable domain, with remaining parts taken from reference TRBV2 and TRBJ2-7, reads EPEVTQTPSHQVTQMGQEVILRCVPISNHLYFYWYRQILGQKVEFLVSFYNNEISEKSEIFDDQFSVERPDGSNFTLKIRSTKLEDSAMYFCASRGTGVLYEQYFGPGTRLTVT.

This chain uses TRBV3-1 (or the pseudogene TRBV3-2) with TRBJ2-7, with 8 bases lining up with TRBD1. With 4 bases clipped from V and 2 bases from J, the junction kept 7 bases outside the gene matches. CDR1 and CDR2 from the germline V gene are LGHDT and YNNKEL (reference sequence). This CDR3 comprises 15 residues. The CDR3 DNA reads as TGTGCCAGCAGCCGCCTGGCGGGACAGGCCTACGAGCAGTACTTC. It yields the protein CASSRLAGQAYEQYF.

The chain has TRBV3-1 (or the pseudogene TRBV3-2) and TRBJ1-1, with D possibly TRBD1 on 6 matching bases. The germline V and J ends were trimmed by 1 base and 3 bases, with 12 bases remaining between them. The length of the CDR3 is 15 residues. Germline-derived CDR1 and CDR2 are LGHDT and YNNKEL (reference sequence). The CDR3 bases are TGTGCCAGCAGCCAAGGGGGGGGCTGGGACACTGAAGCTTTCTTT. It codes for CASSQGGGWDTEAFF.

This clone has only one observation. This rearrangement joins TRBV7-6 to TRBJ2-1, with 8 bases aligning to TRBD2. J gave up 1 base and V 5 bases, and 4 bases lay outside the gene matches. This CDR3 is 15 amino acids long. The germline V gene encodes CDR1 SGHVS and CDR2 FNYEAQ. CDR3 sequence: CASSRSGISYNEQFF. For the CDR3, the DNA is TGTGCCAGCAGCCGTAGCGGGATTTCCTACAATGAGCAGTTCTTC.

The V gene is TRBV7-9, the J gene TRBJ1-3; D gene unclear. Germline V gene sequence: CDR1 SEHNR, CDR2 FQNEAQ (reference sequence). The CDR3 sequence is 15 residues long. The germline V and J ends were trimmed by 5 bases and 8 bases, with 19 bases remaining between them. The CDR3 region has the DNA TGTGCCAGCAGCGGGGAGAGCTCAAAGGTAGACACCATATATTTT. Residues: CASSGESSKVDTIYF.

V usage is TRBV19 and J usage is TRBJ2-7; 8 nucleotides align to TRBD1. There are 15 residues in the CDR3. Germline trimming cut 9 bases from V and 6 bases from J; bases unmatched to any gene: 16. CDR1 LNHDA and CDR2 SQIVND come from the germline V gene (reference sequence). Here the CDR3 reads CASGSSGTGGSEQYF. The CDR3 nucleotides are TGTGCCAGCGGATCCTCCGGGACAGGAGGCTCCGAGCAGTACTTC. The full variable domain, completed using reference TRBV19 and TRBJ2-7, is DGGITQSPKYLFRKEGQNVTLSCEQNLNHDAMYWYRQDPGQGLRLIYYSQIVNDFQKGDIAEGYSVSREKKESFPLTVTSAQKNPTAFYLCASGSSGTGGSEQYFGPGTRLTVT.

The chain joins TRBV5-1 to TRBJ2-7; 12 nucleotides align to TRBD2. This CDR3 contains 15 residues. CDR1 SGHRS and CDR2 YFSETQ come from the germline V gene. V lost 4 bases, J lost 4 bases, and 6 bases stayed unmatched. In nucleotides, the CDR3 is TGCGCCAGCAGCAGACTAGCGGGAGAGCAGTACGAGCAGTACTTC. This encodes CASSRLAGEQYEQYF.

V gene TRBV5-5 combines with J gene TRBJ1-5; 9 positions agree with TRBD1. This CDR3 contains 15 residues. Trimming at V came to 0 bases and at J to 7 bases, leaving 5 bases not matched to a gene. Germline V lookup: CDR1 SGHKS, CDR2 YYEKEE (reference sequence). The CDR3 spells CASSLDRGRGQPQHF. The DNA of the CDR3 is TGTGCCAGCAGCTTGGACAGGGGGCGAGGGCAGCCCCAGCATTTT.

The chain combines TRBV7-8 with TRBJ1-4; D possibly corresponds to TRBD1 (5 bases). Germline V gene data show CDR1 as SGHVS and CDR2 as FQNEAQ. This CDR3 comprises 14 residues. Trimming took 5 bases from V and 4 from J, leaving 11 bases between them. The CDR3 nucleotides are TGTGCCAGCAGCAACTGGGGGGGTAATGAAAAACTGTTTTTT. Its translation is CASSNWGGNEKLFF. Full variable domain (rest looked up from reference TRBV7-8 and TRBJ1-4): GAGVSQSPRYKVAKRGQDVALRCDPISGHVSLFWYQQALGQGPEFLTYFQNEAQLDKSGLPSDRFFAERPEGSVSTLKIQRTQQEDSAVYLCASSNWGGNEKLFFGSGTQLSVL.

The chain is built from TRBV7-9 and TRBJ1-1, with TRBD1 identical over 9 bases. After removal of 5 bases from V and 7 bases from J, the junction contained 5 bases not matched to a gene. Germline CDR1 and CDR2: SEHNR and FQNEAQ (reference sequence). There are 13 residues in the CDR3. CDR3 nucleotides: TGTGCCAGCAGCCGGACAGGGGTGGGTGAAGCTTTCTTT. Residues: CASSRTGVGEAFF.

The V and J genes are TRBV5-1 and TRBJ2-3; 11 bases are a match to TRBD1. The CDR3 covers 16 residues. The junction had 10 bases not matched to a gene; V was cut back by 4 bases and J by 6 bases. Germline V lookup: CDR1 SGHRS, CDR2 YFSETQ. In nucleotides, the CDR3 is TGCGCCAGCAGCACGGACGGACAGGGGGCTGGTGATACGCAGTATTTT. Its translation is CASSTDGQGAGDTQYF. Combining the CDR3 with reference TRBV5-1 and TRBJ2-3 gives the whole variable domain KAGVTQTPRYLIKTRGQQVTLSCSPISGHRSVSWYQQTPGQGLQFLFEYFSETQRNKGNFPGRFSGRQFSNSRSEMNVSTLELGDSALYLCASSTDGQGAGDTQYFGPGTRLTVL.